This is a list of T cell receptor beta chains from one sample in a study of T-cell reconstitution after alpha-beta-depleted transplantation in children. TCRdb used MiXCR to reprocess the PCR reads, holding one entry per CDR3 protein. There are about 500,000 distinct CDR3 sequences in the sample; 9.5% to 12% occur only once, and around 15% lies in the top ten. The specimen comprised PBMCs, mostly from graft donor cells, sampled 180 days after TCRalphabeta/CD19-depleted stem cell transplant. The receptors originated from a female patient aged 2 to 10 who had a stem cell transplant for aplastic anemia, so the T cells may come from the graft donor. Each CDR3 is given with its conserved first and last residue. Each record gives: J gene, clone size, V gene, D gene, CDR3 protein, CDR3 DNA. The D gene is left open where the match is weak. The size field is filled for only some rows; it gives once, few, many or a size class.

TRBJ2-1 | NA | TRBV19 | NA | CASSIDGTPYNEQFF | TGTGCCAGTAGTATCGACGGGACCCCCTACAATGAGCAGTTCTTC
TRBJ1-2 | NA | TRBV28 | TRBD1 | CASSLSGQAYGYTF | TGTGCCAGCAGTTTATCCGGACAGGCCTATGGCTACACCTTC
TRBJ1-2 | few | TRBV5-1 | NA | CASSPLTESYGYTF | TGCGCCAGCAGCCCATTGACAGAATCCTATGGCTACACCTTC
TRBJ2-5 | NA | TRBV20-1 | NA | CSARPLTGREWETQYF | TGCAGTGCTAGACCTTTAACCGGGAGAGAGTGGGAGACCCAGTACTTC
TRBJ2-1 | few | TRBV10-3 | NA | CAITGLASHEQFF | TGTGCCATCACAGGACTGGCATCCCATGAGCAGTTCTTC
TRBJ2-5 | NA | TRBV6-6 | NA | CASSYRGQTQYF | TGTGCCAGCAGTTACCGGGGCCAGACCCAGTACTTC
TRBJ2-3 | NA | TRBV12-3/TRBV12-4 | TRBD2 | CASSLWRELGDTQYF | TGTGCCAGCAGTTTGTGGCGGGAGTTAGGAGATACGCAGTATTTT
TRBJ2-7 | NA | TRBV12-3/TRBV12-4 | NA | CASSPSRQARWDDYEQYF | TGTGCCAGCAGTCCTTCTAGACAGGCAAGGTGGGATGACTACGAGCAGTACTTC
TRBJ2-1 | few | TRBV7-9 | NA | CASSSFAPQFF | TGTGCCAGCAGCTCCTTTGCCCCGCAGTTCTTC
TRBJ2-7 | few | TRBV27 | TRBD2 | CASRTSGSPRYEQYF | TGTGCCAGCCGGACTAGCGGGAGTCCGCGCTACGAGCAGTACTTC
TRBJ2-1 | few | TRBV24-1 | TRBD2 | CATKGSGSRYNEQFF | TGTGCCACCAAAGGTAGCGGGAGTCGGTACAATGAGCAGTTCTTC
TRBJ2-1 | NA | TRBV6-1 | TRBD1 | CAVSGQGYNEQFF | TGTGCCGTCAGCGGACAGGGCTACAATGAGCAGTTCTTC
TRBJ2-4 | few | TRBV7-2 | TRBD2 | CASSLAWSLAGADIQYF | TGTGCCAGCAGCTTAGCGTGGTCACTGGCGGGAGCTGACATTCAGTACTTC
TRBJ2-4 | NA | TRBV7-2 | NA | CASSRGEKAKNIQYF | TGTGCCAGCAGCCGCGGGGAGAAAGCCAAAAACATTCAGTACTTC
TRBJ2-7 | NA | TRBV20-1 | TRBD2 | CSARTSGAQQYF | TGCAGTGCTAGGACTAGCGGGGCCCAGCAGTACTTC
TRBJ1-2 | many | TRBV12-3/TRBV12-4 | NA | CASSPGTTYGYTF | TGTGCCAGCAGTCCAGGGACAACCTATGGCTACACCTTC
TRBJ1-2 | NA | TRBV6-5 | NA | CASSYTWESGGYTF | TGTGCCAGCAGTTACACATGGGAATCGGGCGGCTACACCTTC
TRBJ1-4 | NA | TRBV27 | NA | CASSLTQGQKLFF | TGTGCCAGCAGTTTAACACAGGGACAAAAACTGTTTTTT
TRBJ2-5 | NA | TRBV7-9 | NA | CASSLREEKAQYF | TGTGCCAGCAGCTTGAGGGAGGAAAAGGCCCAGTACTTC
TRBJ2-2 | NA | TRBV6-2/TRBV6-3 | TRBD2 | CASSYSPSGGNTGELFF | TGTGCCAGCAGTTACTCCCCCAGCGGGGGGAACACCGGGGAGCTGTTTTTT
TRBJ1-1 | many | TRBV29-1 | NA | CSVGPRDLTEAFF | TGCAGCGTTGGTCCGAGGGATCTCACTGAAGCTTTCTTT
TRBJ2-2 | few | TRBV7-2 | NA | CASSLTPHGLGELFF | TGTGCCAGCAGCTTAACCCCCCACGGACTCGGGGAGCTGTTTTTT
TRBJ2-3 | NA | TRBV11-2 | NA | CASSLNGGTQYF | TGTGCCAGCAGCTTAAATGGGGGGACGCAGTATTTT
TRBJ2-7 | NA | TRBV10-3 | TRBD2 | CAISDSGDPYEQYF | TGTGCCATCAGTGACAGCGGGGACCCCTACGAGCAGTACTTC
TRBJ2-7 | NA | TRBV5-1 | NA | CASSLSQGDEQYF | TGCGCCAGCAGCTTGTCTCAGGGAGACGAGCAGTACTTC
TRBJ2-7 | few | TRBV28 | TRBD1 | CASLTTGQSYEQYF | TGTGCCAGCTTGACGACAGGGCAATCCTACGAGCAGTACTTC
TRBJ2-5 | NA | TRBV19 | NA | CASSKDRRETQYF | TGTGCCAGTAGTAAAGACAGGCGGGAGACCCAGTACTTC
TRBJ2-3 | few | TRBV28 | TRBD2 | CASSFLTSGRTDTQYF | TGTGCCAGCAGTTTCTTGACTAGCGGCCGCACAGATACGCAGTATTTT
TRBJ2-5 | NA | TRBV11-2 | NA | CASSYPGAGEISF | TGTGCCAGCAGTTACCCGGGGGCAGGGGAAATCTCCTTC
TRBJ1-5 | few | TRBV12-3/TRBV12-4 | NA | CASSPPGNRDSNQPQHF | TGTGCCAGCAGTCCTCCGGGCAACAGGGATAGCAATCAGCCCCAGCATTTT
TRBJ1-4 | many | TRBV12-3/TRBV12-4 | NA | CASAPPGFNEKLFF | TGTGCCAGTGCGCCTCCGGGTTTTAATGAAAAACTGTTTTTT
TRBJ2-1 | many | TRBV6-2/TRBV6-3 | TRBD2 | CASSYSGRHYNEQFF | TGTGCCAGCAGTTATAGCGGGAGGCACTACAATGAGCAGTTCTTC
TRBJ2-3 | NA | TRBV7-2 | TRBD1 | CASSLARDRGTDTQYF | TGTGCCAGCAGCTTAGCGCGGGACAGGGGCACAGATACGCAGTATTTT
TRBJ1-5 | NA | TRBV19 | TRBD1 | CASSTTGVSNQPQHF | TGTGCCAGTAGTACGACAGGGGTTAGCAATCAGCCCCAGCATTTT
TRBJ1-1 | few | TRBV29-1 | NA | CSIGQSMNTEAFF | TGCAGCATCGGACAGTCGATGAACACTGAAGCTTTCTTT
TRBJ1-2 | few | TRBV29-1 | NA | CSVGRDRYNYGYTF | TGCAGCGTTGGGAGGGACCGCTATAACTATGGCTACACCTTC
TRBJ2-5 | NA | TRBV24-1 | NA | CATSDFASEETQYF | TGTGCCACCAGTGATTTTGCTAGCGAAGAGACCCAGTACTTC
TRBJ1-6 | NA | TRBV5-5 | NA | CASSLSSAYNSPLHF | TGTGCCAGCAGCTTGAGCTCGGCTTATAATTCACCCCTCCACTTT
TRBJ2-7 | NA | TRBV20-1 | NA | CSAIATADEQYF | TGCAGTGCCATCGCCACGGCGGACGAGCAGTACTTC
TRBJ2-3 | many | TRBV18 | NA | CASSLDSDTQYF | TGTGCCAGCTCACTCGACTCGGATACGCAGTATTTT
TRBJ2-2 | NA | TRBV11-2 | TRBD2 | CASSTPSGRGTGELFF | TGTGCCAGCAGCACCCCCAGCGGGAGGGGCACCGGGGAGCTGTTTTTT
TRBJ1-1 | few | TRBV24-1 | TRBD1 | CATSEQGKDTEAFF | TGTGCCACCAGTGAACAGGGGAAAGACACTGAAGCTTTCTTT
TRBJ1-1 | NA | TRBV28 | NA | CASSPLGGPNTEAFF | TGTGCCAGCAGTCCCCTGGGAGGGCCGAACACTGAAGCTTTCTTT
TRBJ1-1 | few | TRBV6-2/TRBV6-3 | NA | CASRIGYTEAFF | TGTGCCAGCAGAATTGGCTACACTGAAGCTTTCTTT
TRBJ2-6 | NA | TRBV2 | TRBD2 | CASSALLLAGRSGANVLTF | TGTGCCAGCAGTGCCTTACTACTAGCGGGACGCTCTGGGGCCAACGTCCTGACTTTC
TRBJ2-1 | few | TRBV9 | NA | CASSAQWTVSYNEQFF | TGTGCCAGCAGCGCCCAATGGACAGTCTCCTACAATGAGCAGTTCTTC
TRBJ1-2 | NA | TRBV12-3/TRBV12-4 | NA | CASSSPSGRGYGYTF | TGTGCCAGCAGTTCGCCATCGGGACGGGGATATGGCTACACCTTC
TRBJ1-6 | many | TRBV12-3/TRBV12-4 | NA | CATHVGGQNSPLHF | TGTGCCACCCATGTGGGGGGCCAAAATTCACCCCTCCACTTT
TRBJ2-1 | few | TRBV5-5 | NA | CASSLASLNSYNEQFF | TGTGCCAGCAGCTTGGCTAGTCTTAACTCCTACAATGAGCAGTTCTTC
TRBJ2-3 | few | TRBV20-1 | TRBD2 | CSARDRGGRAQDTQYF | TGCAGTGCTAGAGATCGAGGCGGGAGGGCCCAAGATACGCAGTATTTT
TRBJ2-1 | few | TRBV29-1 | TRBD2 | CSVERLSSGGYNEQFF | TGCAGCGTTGAAAGGCTATCTAGCGGGGGTTACAATGAGCAGTTCTTC
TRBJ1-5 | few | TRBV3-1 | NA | CASSQQGRDQPQHF | TGTGCCAGCAGCCAACAGGGAAGGGATCAGCCCCAGCATTTT
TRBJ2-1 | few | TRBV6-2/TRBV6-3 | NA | CASAMRVISYNEQFF | TGTGCCAGCGCCATGCGGGTAATCTCCTACAATGAGCAGTTCTTC
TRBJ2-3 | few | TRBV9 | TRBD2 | CASKTGTSATDTQYF | TGTGCCAGCAAGACCGGGACTAGCGCCACAGATACGCAGTATTTT
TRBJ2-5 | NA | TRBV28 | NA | CASSLDSLETQYF | TGTGCCAGCAGTTTGGATAGCTTGGAGACCCAGTACTTC
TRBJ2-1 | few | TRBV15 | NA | CATSNEGGELHNEQFF | TGTGCCACCAGCAATGAGGGCGGGGAACTACACAATGAGCAGTTCTTC
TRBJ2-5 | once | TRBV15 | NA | CATSRGRGAEIQYF | TGTGCCACCAGCAGAGGCAGGGGTGCCGAGATCCAGTACTTC
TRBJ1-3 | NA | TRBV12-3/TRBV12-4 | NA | CASSLGRAQNTIYF | TGTGCCAGCAGTTTGGGCAGGGCGCAAAACACCATATATTTT